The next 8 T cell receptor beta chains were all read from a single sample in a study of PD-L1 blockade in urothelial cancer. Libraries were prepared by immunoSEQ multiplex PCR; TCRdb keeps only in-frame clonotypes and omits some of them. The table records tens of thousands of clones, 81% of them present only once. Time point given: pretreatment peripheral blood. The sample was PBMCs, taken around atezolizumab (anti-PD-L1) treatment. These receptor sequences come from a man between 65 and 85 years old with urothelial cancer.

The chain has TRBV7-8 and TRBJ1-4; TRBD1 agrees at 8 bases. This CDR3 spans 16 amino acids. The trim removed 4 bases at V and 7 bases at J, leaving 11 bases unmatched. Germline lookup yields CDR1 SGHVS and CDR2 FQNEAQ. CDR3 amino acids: CASSSQPRGRSEKLFF. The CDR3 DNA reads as TGTGCCAGCAGCTCCCAACCCAGGGGGCGAAGTGAAAAACTGTTTTTT.

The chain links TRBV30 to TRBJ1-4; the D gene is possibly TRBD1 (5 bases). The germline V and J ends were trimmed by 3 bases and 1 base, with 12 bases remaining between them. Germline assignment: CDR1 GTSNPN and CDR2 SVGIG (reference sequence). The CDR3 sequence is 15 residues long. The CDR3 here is CAWSLGGVTNEKLFF. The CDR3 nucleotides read TGTGCCTGGAGCCTGGGGGGGGTAACTAATGAAAAACTGTTTTTT.

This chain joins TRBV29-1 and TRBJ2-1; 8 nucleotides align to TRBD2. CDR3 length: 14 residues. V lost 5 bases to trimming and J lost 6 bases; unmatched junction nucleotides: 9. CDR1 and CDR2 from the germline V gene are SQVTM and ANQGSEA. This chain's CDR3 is CSVQTLAGSNEQFF. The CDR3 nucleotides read TGCAGCGTTCAAACCCTAGCGGGCTCCAATGAGCAGTTCTTC.

The CDR3: CAYQGLAGQSSYNEQFF. CDR3 coding DNA: TGTGCCTATCAGGGACTAGCGGGCCAGAGCTCCTACAATGAGCAGTTCTTC. The V call is TRBV30, the J call TRBJ2-1; 12 bases match TRBD2. V lost 7 bases and J lost 0; bases outside the gene matches: 10. CDR3 length: 17 amino acids. Per the germline V gene, CDR1 is GTSNPN and CDR2 is SVGIG (reference sequence).

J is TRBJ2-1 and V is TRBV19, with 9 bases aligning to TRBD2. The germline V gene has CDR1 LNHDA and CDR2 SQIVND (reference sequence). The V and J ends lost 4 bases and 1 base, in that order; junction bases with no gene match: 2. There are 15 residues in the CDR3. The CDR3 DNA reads TGTGCCAGTAGTAGGCTAGCGGGATCCTACAATGAGCAGTTCTTC. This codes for CASSRLAGSYNEQFF.

In DNA form, the CDR3 reads TGTGCCATCAGTGACAGGGCGACCTACAATGAGCAGTTCTTC. It yields the protein CAISDRATYNEQFF. The V call is TRBV10-3, the J call TRBJ2-1; D may be TRBD1 (5 bases). Deletions cut 3 bases from V and 2 bases from J, with 8 bases between. CDR1 and CDR2 (germline): ENHRY, SYGVKD. This CDR3 is 14 amino acids long.

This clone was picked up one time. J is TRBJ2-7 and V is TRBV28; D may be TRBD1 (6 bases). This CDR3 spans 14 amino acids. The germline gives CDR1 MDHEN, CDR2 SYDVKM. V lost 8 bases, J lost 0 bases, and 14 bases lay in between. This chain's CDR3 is CASWGPPHSYEQYF. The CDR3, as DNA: TGTGCCAGCTGGGGGCCACCTCACTCCTACGAGCAGTACTTC.

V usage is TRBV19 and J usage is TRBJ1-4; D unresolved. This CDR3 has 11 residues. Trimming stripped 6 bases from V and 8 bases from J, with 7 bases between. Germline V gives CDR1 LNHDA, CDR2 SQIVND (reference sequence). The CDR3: CASRSREKLFF. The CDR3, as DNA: TGTGCCAGTAGGAGTCGGGAAAAACTGTTTTTT.